This TCR beta chain derives from a study of shared clonotypes between healthy human individuals. Remarks on this clone: As yet, its antigen is unknown.

Method: immunoSEQ multiplex PCR; TCRdb's copy keeps in-frame clones and lacks some. The data contain 550,000 to 850,000 clones, 74% of them singletons. Whole-study findings and limits: Memory subsets generally showed lower estimated richness than naive subsets.

With 0 bases removed from V and 5 bases from J, the gap between germline ends came to 2 bases. The CDR3 has 12 amino acids. From germline, CDR1 is MNHNY and CDR2 SVGAGI (reference sequence). Sequencing was done on a sample of memory CD4+ T cells sorted from blood. Subset here: CD45RA-negative fraction. This clonotype originated in a woman in her 30s in good health. The V gene is TRBV6-6, the J gene TRBJ2-1, with no clear D. CDR3 region: CASSYSHNEQFF. CDR3 nucleotides: TGTGCCAGCAGTTACTCGCACAATGAGCAGTTCTTC.